This TCR beta chain was recovered during a study of neurological immune-mediated disorders. Unsorted libraries came from 2 million PBMCs stored at -80 °C. The sample holds many counts of this clonotype. What it binds is unknown. Study-wide points: The greatest TCR clonal expansion occurred in HTLV-1-associated myelopathy and the least in multiple sclerosis, which fell below healthy controls.

The cDNA came from 5'RACE, which used 10-nucleotide random UMIs. In each sequencing run, over 160 million TCR-beta sequences were generated from 15-18 subjects. One entry per CDR3 protein results from TCRdb running MiXCR on the 5' RACE reads. The sample has approximately 59,000 distinct CDR3 sequences, approximately 5.3% seen once. The CDR3 covers 15 residues. Deletions cut 0 bases from V and 0 bases from J, with 8 bases between. CDR1 and CDR2 from the germline V gene are DFQATT and SNEGSKA (reference sequence). The chain uses TRBV20-1 and TRBJ2-2, with D hard to call. Sequenced sample: PBMCs. The source is a human donor with multiple sclerosis. The donor label of this sample is uncertain. CDR3 bases: TGCAGTGCTAGAGATCCACTAACGAACACCGGGGAGCTGTTTTTT. This encodes CSARDPLTNTGELFF.